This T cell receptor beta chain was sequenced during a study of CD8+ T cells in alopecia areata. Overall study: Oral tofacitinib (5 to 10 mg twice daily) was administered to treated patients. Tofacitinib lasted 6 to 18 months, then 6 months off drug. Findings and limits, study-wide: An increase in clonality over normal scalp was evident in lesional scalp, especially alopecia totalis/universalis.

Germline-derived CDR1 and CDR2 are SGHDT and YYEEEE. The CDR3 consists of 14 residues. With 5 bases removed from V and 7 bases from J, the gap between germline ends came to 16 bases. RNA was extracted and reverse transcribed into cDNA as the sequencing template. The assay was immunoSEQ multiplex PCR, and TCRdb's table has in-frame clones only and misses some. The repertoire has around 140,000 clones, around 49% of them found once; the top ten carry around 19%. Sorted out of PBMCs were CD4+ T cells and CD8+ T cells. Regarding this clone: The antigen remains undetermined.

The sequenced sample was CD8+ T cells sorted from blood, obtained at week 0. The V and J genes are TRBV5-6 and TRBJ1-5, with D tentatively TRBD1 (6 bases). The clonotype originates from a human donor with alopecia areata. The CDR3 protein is CASSSGPQGQPQHF. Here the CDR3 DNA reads TGTGCCAGCAGTTCAGGACCACAGGGCCAGCCCCAGCATTTT. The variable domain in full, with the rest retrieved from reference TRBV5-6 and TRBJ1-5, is DAGVTQSPTHLIKTRGQQVTLRCSPKSGHDTVSWYQQALGQGPQFIFQYYEEEERQRGNFPDRFSGHQFPNYSSELNVNALLLGDSALYLCASSSGPQGQPQHFGDGTRLSIL.